These 5 T cell receptor beta chains originate from one sample sequenced in a study of CD8 T cells in Susac syndrome. cDNA came from around 0.5 to 1 ug RNA primed by random hexamers. TCRdb passed the immunoSEQ multiplex PCR reads through MiXCR, listing each CDR3 protein once. Counted here are about 180,000 distinct CDR3 sequences, more than 90% occurring once; the ten biggest clones make up about 0.093%. Sequencing was done on a sample of CD4+ T cells from PBMCs. The receptor source for this set is a human donor with multiple sclerosis.

The chain combines TRBV29-1 with TRBJ2-1, with TRBD2 matching 12 bases. Trimming removed 6 bases from V and 6 bases from J; junction bases left unmatched: 6. Germline V gene data show CDR1 as SQVTM and CDR2 as ANQGSEA. This CDR3 is built from 14 residues. The CDR3, as DNA: TGCAGCGTCATAACTAGCGGGGGGACCAATGAGCAGTTCTTC. It specifies CSVITSGGTNEQFF.

The rearrangement joins TRBV20-1 to TRBJ2-5; TRBD1 matches 9 bases. The germline CDR1 and CDR2 sequences are DFQATT and SNEGSKA (reference sequence). This CDR3 contains 14 residues. V was clipped by 1 base and J by 7 bases; unmatched bases: 7. For the CDR3, the DNA is TGCAGTGCTAGAGTACAGGGGGCGGGTGGGACCCAGTACTTC. It yields the protein CSARVQGAGGTQYF.

The chain carries TRBV29-1 and TRBJ2-1; a possible D gene is TRBD2 (5 bases). The V gene's germline CDR1 is SQVTM and CDR2 ANQGSEA. The length of the CDR3 is 13 residues. V was trimmed by 7 bases and J by 4 bases, leaving 14 bases between them. The CDR3 sequence: CSAVGVAYNEQFF. Written as DNA, the CDR3 is TGCAGCGCCGTCGGGGTGGCTTACAATGAGCAGTTCTTC.

The chain carries TRBV27 and TRBJ2-7; D remains unclear. Germline V gives CDR1 MNHEY, CDR2 SMNVEV (reference sequence). Trimming took 2 bases from V and 2 from J, leaving 7 bases between them. This CDR3 region has 13 residues. The CDR3: CASSLVYPYEQYF. The CDR3 DNA reads as TGTGCCAGCAGTTTAGTTTACCCCTACGAGCAGTACTTC.

In DNA form, the CDR3 reads TGCGCCAGCAGCCCCGGGACGCCTGACTCTGGGGCCAACGTCCTGACTTTC. Translated: CASSPGTPDSGANVLTF. The chain has TRBV4-1 and TRBJ2-6, with D possibly called TRBD1 or TRBD2 (5 bases each). Germline-derived CDR1 and CDR2 are MGHRA and YSYEKL. The CDR3 runs 17 residues. Trimming took 4 bases from V and 0 from J, leaving 13 bases between them.